Each of the 30 T cell receptor beta chains below was sequenced from the same sample in a study of T cells and Merkel cell carcinoma outcomes. Assay: immunoSEQ multiplex PCR; the TCRdb copy retains only in-frame clones and omits some. The sample records about 12,000 clones, nearly 97% being singletons. The sequenced sample consisted of tumor tissue from Merkel cell carcinoma. These receptors originate from a human donor with Merkel cell carcinoma.

Details on this clone: At one end, the junction sequence differs from germline, possibly due to a read error. Other DNA sequences in the sample encode the same CDR3. The rearrangement links TRBV5-5 to TRBJ2-6; no reliable D call. In germline, CDR1 is SGHKS, CDR2 YYEKEE (reference sequence). The CDR3 has 14 residues. In DNA, the CDR3 is TGTGTCAGCAGCTTGTGGTCTGGGGCCAACGTCCTGACTTTC. Amino acid sequence: CVSSLWSGANVLTF.

The chain employs TRBV18 and TRBJ2-1; no clear D gene. Germline V gene data show CDR1 as KGHSH and CDR2 as LQKENI. The CDR3 has 13 residues. V dropped 0 bases and J dropped 8 bases, with 8 bases sitting between them. CDR3 in DNA: TGTGCCAGCTCACCACCTAGTGTGGATGAGCAGTTCTTC. Its protein product is CASSPPSVDEQFF.

V usage is TRBV13 and J usage is TRBJ2-5; TRBD2 aligns across 10 bases. The CDR3 loop spans 16 amino acids. Germline V CDR1 and CDR2: PRHDT, FYEKMQ (reference sequence). The ends lost 7 bases at V and 4 bases at J; junction bases unmatched: 12. The CDR3 here is CASNRRTSGTGETQYF. CDR3 coding DNA: TGTGCCAGCAACCGACGTACTAGCGGGACGGGAGAGACCCAGTACTTC.

The V gene is TRBV29-1, the J gene TRBJ2-2; 15 bases line up with TRBD2. This CDR3 contains 14 residues. The germline CDR1 and CDR2 sequences are SQVTM and ANQGSEA. The J segment lost 5 bases and the V segment lost 6 bases, leaving 1 base of the junction unmatched. The CDR3 region is CSVGLAGGTGELFF. CDR3 DNA: TGCAGCGTCGGACTAGCGGGAGGGACCGGGGAGCTGTTTTTT.

In DNA form, the CDR3 reads TGCAGCGTTGCAAGAGAGGCCTTGAACACTGAAGCTTTCTTT. It is translated as CSVAREALNTEAFF. The chain carries TRBV29-1 and TRBJ1-1; no reliable D call. CDR3 length: 14 residues. V was trimmed by 4 bases and J by 0 bases, leaving 12 bases between them. Germline V gene lookup returns CDR1 SQVTM and CDR2 ANQGSEA.

This clone was observed a single time. The chain links TRBV10-3 to TRBJ2-7; TRBD2 aligns across 7 bases. Germline V gene lookup returns CDR1 ENHRY and CDR2 SYGVKD. The CDR3 has 14 amino acids. V lost 6 bases and J lost 3; bases outside the gene matches: 8. Written as DNA, the CDR3 is TGTGCCATCAGGGGGAGCGGGACGGGCTACGAGCAGTACTTC. It encodes CAIRGSGTGYEQYF.

The chain is built from TRBV11-3 and TRBJ2-3, with D perhaps matching TRBD1 (6 bases). V lost 6 bases to trimming and J lost 0 bases, with 13 bases between them. Looked up from germline, CDR1 is SGHNT and CDR2 is YENEEA. CDR3 size: 15 residues. The CDR3 DNA reads TGTGCCAGCAGTTCCCCGGGACACAGCACAGATACGCAGTATTTT. Encoded protein: CASSSPGHSTDTQYF.

The rearrangement uses TRBV19 and TRBJ2-4, with a tentative D call TRBD2 (6 bases). Germline loops: CDR1 LNHDA, CDR2 SQIVND (reference sequence). The CDR3 is 14 amino acids. Between the trimmed V and J ends, which lost 0 bases and 8 bases, there was a span of 11 bases. The CDR3 reads CASSIDGPGDIQYF. CDR3 nucleotides: TGTGCCAGTAGTATAGATGGGCCGGGAGACATTCAGTACTTC.

V is TRBV18 and J is TRBJ1-1; D is ambiguous. The CDR3 loop spans 15 amino acids. The ends were cut back, 1 base at V and 0 bases at J, with 9 bases in the middle. The germline gives CDR1 KGHSH, CDR2 LQKENI. CDR3 bases: TGTGCCAGCTCACCACATCCAGCCATGAACACTGAAGCTTTCTTT. This gives the protein CASSPHPAMNTEAFF.

Written as DNA, the CDR3 is TGTGCCACACAGGGGTCCAATCAGCCCCAGCATTTT. Amino acid sequence: CATQGSNQPQHF. The rearrangement uses TRBV10-3 and TRBJ1-5, with 7 bases fitting TRBD1. The CDR3 consists of 12 residues. Germline V lookup: CDR1 ENHRY, CDR2 SYGVKD. J lost 3 bases, V lost 10 bases, and 3 bases had no gene match.

The chain uses TRBV7-2 and TRBJ2-1; D is undetermined. Trimming cost V 1 base and J 3 bases, with 10 bases left between them. From germline, CDR1 is SGHTA and CDR2 FQGNSA. This CDR3 region has 15 residues. The CDR3 spells CASSLESSVYNEQFF. Here the CDR3 DNA reads TGTGCCAGCAGCTTAGAATCGTCGGTCTACAATGAGCAGTTCTTC.

This clone has just one count. V usage is TRBV18 and J usage is TRBJ1-3; no firm D call. The CDR3 spans 15 residues. Deletions cut 0 bases from V and 8 bases from J, with 14 bases between. Germline CDR1 reads KGHSH; CDR2 reads LQKENI. In nucleotides, the CDR3 is TGTGCCAGCTCACCACCAGGGCTATCGGAAGACACCATATATTTT. Translated, it gives CASSPPGLSEDTIYF.

In its sample, this clone was seen once. The V gene is TRBV10-2, the J gene TRBJ1-1; D not certain. Trimming pared 6 bases from V and 4 bases from J, leaving 12 bases between. Germline V gene data show CDR1 as WSHSY and CDR2 as SAAADI. The CDR3 has 13 residues. The DNA for the CDR3 is TGCGCCAGCAGCGTTAAGGGAGGCACTGAAGCTTTCTTT. Amino acid sequence: CASSVKGGTEAFF.

The sample holds a few counts of this clone. J is TRBJ1-1 and V is TRBV6-1; a possible D gene is TRBD1 (5 bases). From germline, CDR1 is MNHNS and CDR2 SASEGT. V shed 4 bases and J shed 4 bases, with 10 bases lying between them. This CDR3 has 13 residues. The CDR3 DNA follows: TGTGCCAGCAGTGTCCAGGGCGGCACTGAAGCTTTCTTT. Translating it yields CASSVQGGTEAFF.

This sequence joins TRBV4-1 and TRBJ2-3; the D is unclear. Between the trimmed V and J ends, which lost 3 bases and 6 bases, there was a span of 10 bases. CDR3 size: 13 residues. CDR1 is MGHRA, CDR2 YSYEKL, per germline. CDR3 in DNA: TGCGCCAGCAGCCATCCTGTCGGGGATACGCAGTATTTT. Translated: CASSHPVGDTQYF.

This clone was found once. J is TRBJ1-1 and V is TRBV18; D is unresolved. Germline V lookup: CDR1 KGHSH, CDR2 LQKENI. This CDR3 is 13 amino acids long. V dropped 5 bases and J dropped 0 bases, with 7 bases sitting between them. In DNA, the CDR3 is TGTGCCAGCTCAGGTAACATGAACACTGAAGCTTTCTTT. Translated, it gives CASSGNMNTEAFF.

This CDR3 is CASSLAGTSGRYFPYEQYF. CDR3 sequence (DNA): TGCGCCAGCAGCTTGGCCGGGACTAGCGGGAGGTACTTCCCCTACGAGCAGTACTTC. V usage is TRBV5-1 and J usage is TRBJ2-7, with TRBD2 identical over 15 bases. V lost 0 bases to trimming and J lost 2 bases; unmatched junction nucleotides: 9. This CDR3 contains 19 residues. The germline gives CDR1 SGHRS, CDR2 YFSETQ.

The CDR3 spells CASSRQEFNEKLFF. In nucleotides, the CDR3 is TGTGCCAGCAGCCGACAGGAGTTCAATGAAAAACTGTTTTTT. The chain couples TRBV5-6 to TRBJ1-4; D is perhaps TRBD1 (6 bases). Germline loops: CDR1 SGHDT, CDR2 YYEEEE. Trimming cost V 4 bases and J 5 bases, with 12 bases left between them. The CDR3 is made up of 14 amino acids.

The chain employs TRBV9 and TRBJ2-3; 9 positions agree with TRBD2. CDR3 size: 16 residues. V lost 4 bases and J lost 3; bases outside the gene matches: 9. In germline, CDR1 is SGDLS, CDR2 YYNGEE. The CDR3 sequence is CASSPVYAGGTDTQYF. The CDR3 nucleotides read TGTGCCAGCAGCCCCGTGTATGCGGGAGGGACAGATACGCAGTATTTT.

The J gene is TRBJ2-7, the V gene TRBV14; 11 bases are a match to TRBD2. Losses at the gene ends were 4 bases for V and 1 base for J; bases not matched to a gene: 3. CDR1 is SGHDN and CDR2 is FVKESK in the germline V gene. The CDR3 extends over 15 amino acids. Written as DNA, the CDR3 is TGTGCCAGCAGCCCGGGACTAGCGGCATCCTACGAGCAGTACTTC. It translates to CASSPGLAASYEQYF.

The chain carries TRBV4-2 and TRBJ1-5; no clear D. Deletions cut 0 bases from V and 2 bases from J, with 8 bases between. The CDR3 sequence is 15 residues long. CDR1 and CDR2 from the germline V gene are LGHNA and YNFKEQ. CDR3 nucleotides: TGTGCCAGCAGCCAAGATGGTACGGGCAATCAGCCCCAGCATTTT. It yields the protein CASSQDGTGNQPQHF.

The chain combines TRBV27 with TRBJ1-1; tentative D call: TRBD1 (6 bases). The CDR3 totals 15 residues. The V gene lost 0 bases and the J gene lost 1 base, with 9 bases spanning the gap. Germline CDR1 and CDR2: MNHEY and SMNVEV (reference sequence). CDR3 coding DNA: TGTGCCAGCAGTTTATCTCGGACAGCGAACACTGAAGCTTTCTTT. The encoded protein is CASSLSRTANTEAFF.

This CDR3 is CASSSMRSGLYTF. As DNA, the CDR3 is TGTGCCAGCAGCTCGATGAGGTCCGGCCTCTACACCTTC. This chain joins TRBV11-1 and TRBJ1-2, with D uncertain. Trimming cost V 4 bases and J 10 bases, with 16 bases left between them. This CDR3 contains 13 residues. The germline CDR1 and CDR2 sequences are SGHAT and FQDESV (reference sequence).

The chain is built from TRBV30 and TRBJ2-1, with 7 nucleotides matching TRBD1. This CDR3 contains 13 residues. The germline V gene has CDR1 GTSNPN and CDR2 SVGIG (reference sequence). J gave up 4 bases and V 4 bases, and 4 bases lay outside the gene matches. The chain's CDR3 is CAWTGQVYNEQFF. The CDR3, as DNA: TGTGCCTGGACAGGACAGGTATACAATGAGCAGTTCTTC. Supplemented by reference TRBV30 and TRBJ2-1, the full variable domain reads SQTIHQWPATLVQPVGSPLSLECTVEGTSNPNLYWYRQAAGRGLQLLFYSVGIGQISSEVPQNLSASRPQDRQFILSSKKLLLSDSGFYLCAWTGQVYNEQFFGPGTRLTVL.

The chain couples TRBV4-2 to TRBJ2-3, with 12 bases lining up with TRBD2. V gave up 0 bases and J gave up 0 bases; unmatched junction bases: 10. CDR1 LGHNA and CDR2 YNFKEQ come from the germline V gene. The CDR3 sequence is 20 residues long. The CDR3 sequence is CASSQDLSSGRAGSTDTQYF. CDR3 sequence (DNA): TGTGCCAGCAGCCAAGACCTATCTAGCGGGAGGGCCGGGAGCACAGATACGCAGTATTTT.

To note about this clone: A much bigger clone sits one base away, suggesting this may be a read error. The chain combines TRBV7-9 with TRBJ2-2, with D perhaps given as TRBD1 or TRBD2 (7 bases each). CDR3 length: 13 residues. Looked up from germline, CDR1 is SEHNR and CDR2 is FQNEAQ (reference sequence). The CDR3 nucleotides read TGTGCCAGCAGCTTAGGGGACAGCGGGAAGCTGTTTTTT. It codes for CASSLGDSGKLFF.

The chain has TRBV5-6 and TRBJ2-7; D is undetermined. The germline V gene has CDR1 SGHDT and CDR2 YYEEEE. The CDR3 length is 11 residues. The V end was cut by 4 bases, the J end by 1 base, with 3 bases between. This chain's CDR3 is CASSRSYEQYF. The CDR3 bases are TGTGCCAGCAGCCGTTCCTACGAGCAGTACTTC. The whole variable domain, filled in from reference TRBV5-6 and TRBJ2-7, reads DAGVTQSPTHLIKTRGQQVTLRCSPKSGHDTVSWYQQALGQGPQFIFQYYEEEERQRGNFPDRFSGHQFPNYSSELNVNALLLGDSALYLCASSRSYEQYFGPGTRLTVT.

J is TRBJ1-3 and V is TRBV9; D perhaps matches TRBD1 (5 bases). The CDR3 sequence is 14 residues long. Trimming shortened V by 4 bases and J by 2 bases, and 10 bases separated the two germline ends. Per the germline V gene, CDR1 is SGDLS and CDR2 is YYNGEE. The CDR3 spells CASSTGTAGNTIYF. In DNA, the CDR3 is TGTGCCAGCAGCACCGGGACGGCTGGAAACACCATATATTTT.

The rearrangement uses TRBV9 and TRBJ2-7; TRBD1 agrees at 7 bases. Per the germline V gene, CDR1 is SGDLS and CDR2 is YYNGEE. The CDR3 runs to 16 residues. V lost 1 base, J lost 3 bases, and 10 bases stayed unmatched. CDR3 nucleotide sequence: TGTGCCAGCAGCGTAACTACAGGGGCGGTTAACTACGAGCAGTACTTC. Its translation is CASSVTTGAVNYEQYF.

The CDR3 protein is CAIKLGANTEAFF. The CDR3 region has the DNA TGTGCCATCAAACTGGGGGCGAACACTGAAGCTTTCTTT. The chain is built from TRBV10-3 and TRBJ1-1, with D maybe TRBD1 (6 bases). The germline V gene encodes CDR1 ENHRY and CDR2 SYGVKD. Trimming shortened V by 7 bases and J by 1 base, and 10 bases separated the two germline ends. The CDR3 totals 13 residues.